This TCR beta chain was retrieved from a study of blood T cell repertoires in COVID-19. V lost 6 bases and J lost 0, with 12 bases in between. The CDR3 is 15 amino acids. Germline-derived CDR1 and CDR2 are MNHEY and SVGAGI. This table comes from immunoSEQ multiplex PCR, and its TCRdb copy is limited to in-frame clones, with some not included. The sample holds around 130,000 clones, roughly 80% seen once. The chain recombines TRBV6-5 with TRBJ1-3, with TRBD1 as a possible D gene (6 bases). Sequencing input: PBMCs or T cells enriched from blood (not recorded which). The source is a woman aged 18-29 years who had been exposed to COVID-19. CDR3 protein: CASSGQPSSGNTIYF. The CDR3 DNA follows: TGTGCCAGCAGCGGACAGCCCTCCTCTGGAAACACCATATATTTT.